This T cell receptor (beta chain) was observed in a study of T cells in Graves' hyperthyroidism and ophthalmopathy. Points from the study as a whole: It was a median roughly 6.5 months before onset that the model predicted ophthalmopathy. Ophthalmopathy was told apart from stable hyperthyroidism by a 13 V-J model.

RNA transcripts served as the template for amplifying TCR beta CDR3 regions. RT-PCR in the first round (using the HTBI primer set) targeted the TCR CDR3. MiXCR, run by TCRdb on the multiplex PCR reads, gives a single entry per CDR3 protein. The repertoire holds hundreds of thousands of distinct CDR3 sequences, just under 20% seen once, with 47% in the top ten. A note on this clonotype: No antigen is known for it.

Germline trimming cut 1 base from V and 0 bases from J; bases unmatched to any gene: 5. The CDR3 is made up of 16 amino acids. The germline gives CDR1 SGHRS, CDR2 YFSETQ. The rearrangement joins TRBV5-1 to TRBJ1-1; 8 bases are shared with TRBD1. This TCR came from a man aged 35-49 years with Graves' ophthalmopathy. Sequencing was performed on blood. The CDR3 DNA sequence: TGCGCCAGCAGCTTGTCGACAGGGGCAATGAACACTGAAGCTTTCTTT. It is translated as CASSLSTGAMNTEAFF.